This entry lists 27 T cell receptor beta chains sequenced from one sample in a study of blood T cell repertoires in COVID-19. TCRdb keeps only in-frame clones here, not all; method: immunoSEQ multiplex PCR. The repertoire holds 75,000 or so clones, with 80% as singletons. The sequencing input was peripheral blood. Receptor source: a man between 60 and 75 years old with active or convalescent COVID-19.

The rearrangement joins TRBV4-2 to TRBJ1-1; perhaps TRBD1 as D (6 bases). The CDR3 contains 14 residues. CDR1 LGHNA and CDR2 YNFKEQ come from the germline V gene. V was clipped by 0 bases and J by 9 bases, with 14 bases between them. The CDR3 loop reads CASSQDRVGGKAFF. The CDR3 DNA follows: TGTGCCAGCAGCCAAGATCGAGTAGGGGGTAAAGCTTTCTTT.

This sequence joins TRBV9 and TRBJ2-7, with 12 nucleotides matching TRBD2. This CDR3 contains 14 residues. Germline V gives CDR1 SGDLS, CDR2 YYNGEE. V lost 3 bases to trimming and J lost 9 bases; unmatched junction nucleotides: 7. CDR3 sequence (DNA): TGTGCCAGCAGCGCTAGCGGGGGGGCCCCGGGGCAGTACTTC. Translated: CASSASGGAPGQYF.

This chain uses TRBV9 with TRBJ1-3; D remains ambiguous. Between the trimmed V and J ends, which lost 4 bases and 3 bases, there was a span of 8 bases. The germline V gene has CDR1 SGDLS and CDR2 YYNGEE. This CDR3 spans 13 amino acids. The CDR3 sequence is CASSSRGGNTIYF. CDR3 nucleotides: TGTGCCAGCAGCTCTCGCGGTGGAAACACCATATATTTT.

This clone was picked up one time. This chain uses TRBV7-8 with TRBJ1-5, with D uncertain. Trimming stripped 5 bases from V and 2 bases from J, with 13 bases between. Germline V lookup: CDR1 SGHVS, CDR2 FQNEAQ. The CDR3 consists of 15 residues. The CDR3 sequence: CASSQWRAGNQPQHF. CDR3 in DNA: TGTGCCAGCAGCCAATGGAGGGCGGGCAATCAGCCCCAGCATTTT.

This chain uses TRBV29-1 with TRBJ2-5; perhaps TRBD2 as D (6 bases). V lost 5 bases, J lost 1 base, and 14 bases lay in between. Germline V gives CDR1 SQVTM, CDR2 ANQGSEA. There are 14 residues in the CDR3. As DNA, the CDR3 is TGCAGCGTTCCGAACCCCGGGGGCCAAGAGACCCAGTACTTC. This translates into CSVPNPGGQETQYF.

The V call is TRBV27, the J call TRBJ1-6; 9 bases line up with TRBD1. Losses at the gene ends were 2 bases for V and 7 bases for J; bases not matched to a gene: 3. The CDR3 covers 15 residues. CDR1 is MNHEY, CDR2 SMNVEV, per germline (reference sequence). The CDR3 DNA reads as TGTGCCAGCAGTTTAAGGACAGGGGACAATTCACCCCTCCACTTT. Its translation is CASSLRTGDNSPLHF.

This chain links TRBV28 with TRBJ2-1, with 8 bases matching TRBD2. The CDR3 length is 15 residues. Unmatched junction bases numbered 10, after V lost 7 bases and J lost 5 bases. CDR1 is MDHEN, CDR2 SYDVKM, per germline. CDR3 DNA: TGTGCCAGCACCACTTCGGGGGGGTACGACAATGAGCAGTTCTTC. This sequence encodes CASTTSGGYDNEQFF.

V and J are TRBV6-5 and TRBJ1-2; 8 bases line up with TRBD1. V trimming: 7 bases; J trimming: 5 bases; junction bases outside the gene matches: 9. The germline V gene encodes CDR1 MNHEY and CDR2 SVGAGI. This CDR3 region has 14 residues. CDR3 in DNA: TGTGCCAGCATCGCCAGGGGGCATGGATATGGCTACACCTTC. The encoded protein is CASIARGHGYGYTF.

The genes are TRBV5-1 and TRBJ2-7; 9 bases align to TRBD1. CDR3 length: 15 residues. V dropped 4 bases and J dropped 0; count of bases not matched to a gene: 5. CDR1 is SGHRS and CDR2 is YFSETQ in the germline V gene. The CDR3 spells CASSPGQGFSYEQYF. For the CDR3, the DNA is TGCGCCAGCAGCCCTGGACAGGGGTTCTCCTACGAGCAGTACTTC.

CDR3 residues: CASSTGGGIYNEQFF. The CDR3 coding sequence is TGTGCCAGTAGTACGGGTGGGGGGATTTACAATGAGCAGTTCTTC. The chain couples TRBV19 to TRBJ2-1, with D possibly TRBD2 on 6 matching bases. CDR1 and CDR2 from the germline V gene are LNHDA and SQIVND (reference sequence). CDR3 length: 15 amino acids. V gave up 4 bases and J gave up 4 bases, with 14 bases separating them.

The genes are TRBV3-1 (or the pseudogene TRBV3-2) and TRBJ2-7; D unclear. V lost 3 bases, J lost 0 bases, and 9 bases lay in between. The CDR3 runs to 14 residues. Germline V gives CDR1 LGHDT, CDR2 YNNKEL (reference sequence). This chain's CDR3 is CASSQGSRSYEQYF. The CDR3 DNA reads TGTGCCAGCAGCCAGGGTAGCCGCTCCTACGAGCAGTACTTC.

This clone was seen only a few times. The chain uses TRBV18 and TRBJ2-3, with D possibly matching TRBD1 (6 bases). Germline CDR1 is KGHSH and CDR2 is LQKENI. Trimming stripped 6 bases from V and 10 bases from J, with 29 bases between. The CDR3 runs to 17 residues. The CDR3 loop is CASSRDQPGPGVGSQYF. The CDR3 nucleotides read TGTGCCAGCTCTCGTGACCAGCCGGGACCAGGGGTGGGTTCGCAGTATTTT.

The DNA for the CDR3 is TGCGCCAGCAGCCAACTACTAGAGACTAGCGGGGGGGCTTACGAGCAGTACTTC. Translating it yields CASSQLLETSGGAYEQYF. This rearrangement joins TRBV4-1 to TRBJ2-7; 14 bases match TRBD2. The CDR3 loop spans 18 amino acids. Germline trimming cut 2 bases from V and 4 bases from J; bases unmatched to any gene: 10. CDR1 MGHRA and CDR2 YSYEKL come from the germline V gene.

V is TRBV27 and J is TRBJ2-5; perhaps TRBD1 as D (6 bases). The CDR3 loop spans 13 amino acids. The ends were cut back, 6 bases at V and 6 bases at J, with 14 bases in the middle. In germline, CDR1 is MNHEY, CDR2 SMNVEV (reference sequence). In DNA, the CDR3 is TGTGCCAGCAGGGGGGCCAGTGGGCAGACCCAGTACTTC. It translates to CASRGASGQTQYF.

The chain has TRBV7-9 and TRBJ2-1, with D tentatively TRBD2 (6 bases). The CDR3 totals 15 residues. Germline V gene lookup returns CDR1 SEHNR and CDR2 FQNEAQ (reference sequence). Trimming took off 0 bases at V and 5 bases at J, with 11 bases between the two ends. The CDR3 here is CASSLAWRGHNEQFF. The CDR3 DNA reads as TGTGCCAGCAGCTTAGCGTGGCGGGGTCACAATGAGCAGTTCTTC.

This clone was recorded only once. At the DNA level, this CDR3 is encoded by other sequences in the same sample as well. V and J are TRBV6-1 and TRBJ2-5; D is unresolved. The CDR3 is 15 amino acids. With 1 base removed from V and 2 bases from J, the gap between germline ends came to 11 bases. Germline CDR1 and CDR2: MNHNS and SASEGT. The chain's CDR3 is CASSEGRLIQETQYF. CDR3 sequence (DNA): TGTGCCAGCAGTGAAGGGAGACTCATACAAGAGACCCAGTACTTC.

This clone came up many times. This chain connects TRBV11-2 to TRBJ2-7; weak D call: TRBD1 (5 bases). Trimming stripped 3 bases from V and 0 bases from J, with 9 bases between. CDR3 length: 14 amino acids. From germline, CDR1 is SGHAT and CDR2 FQNNGV. Here the CDR3 reads CASSFGASSYEQYF. The CDR3 bases are TGTGCCAGCAGCTTTGGGGCTAGCTCCTACGAGCAGTACTTC.

The chain links TRBV5-1 to TRBJ2-2; 8 bases are shared with TRBD1. The length of the CDR3 is 15 residues. V gave up 4 bases and J gave up 5 bases; unmatched junction bases: 7. The V gene's germline CDR1 is SGHRS and CDR2 YFSETQ. This CDR3 is CASSHDRGSTGELFF. The CDR3, as DNA: TGCGCCAGCAGCCATGACAGGGGTTCGACCGGGGAGCTGTTTTTT.

The chain employs TRBV7-9 and TRBJ1-1; a possible D gene is TRBD1 (6 bases). CDR1 SEHNR and CDR2 FQNEAQ come from the germline V gene (reference sequence). The CDR3 length is 13 residues. Trimming stripped 5 bases from V and 5 bases from J, with 12 bases between. The DNA for the CDR3 is TGTGCCAGCAGCCAGGGGTGGTGGACTGAAGCTTTCTTT. This translates into CASSQGWWTEAFF.

In DNA form, the CDR3 reads TGCGCCAGCAGTGTTATCGTTTGGGGCAGGGAGTTCAGGGGGGTCTATGGCTACACCTTC. This encodes CASSVIVWGREFRGVYGYTF. V gene TRBV4-3 combines with J gene TRBJ1-2; 7 bases line up with TRBD1. The CDR3 contains 20 residues. The germline V gene encodes CDR1 LGHNA and CDR2 YSLEER. V was clipped by 6 bases and J by 4 bases; unmatched bases: 26.

This chain connects TRBV18 to TRBJ1-1; D unclear. This CDR3 has 15 amino acids. Germline CDR1 reads KGHSH; CDR2 reads LQKENI. With 8 bases removed from V and 2 bases from J, the gap between germline ends came to 18 bases. The CDR3 DNA follows: TGTGCCAGCGCGCCAGTGGTGGGTAGCAACACTGAAGCTTTCTTT. This codes for CASAPVVGSNTEAFF.

The CDR3 sequence: CSASSSLLNTGELFF. CDR3 in DNA: TGCAGTGCTAGTAGTTCACTACTCAACACCGGGGAGCTGTTTTTT. The gene calls are TRBV20-1 and TRBJ2-2, with no clear D. Trimming shortened V by 3 bases and J by 2 bases, and 13 bases separated the two germline ends. Germline CDR1 and CDR2: DFQATT and SNEGSKA (reference sequence). The CDR3 sequence is 15 residues long.

This clone appeared a single time. The chain couples TRBV18 to TRBJ1-2, with D possibly being TRBD1 (5 bases). The CDR3 has 14 residues. From germline, CDR1 is KGHSH and CDR2 LQKENI. V was trimmed by 5 bases and J by 8 bases, leaving 18 bases between them. The CDR3 region has the DNA TGTGCCAGCTCAAGCGGCGCAGAGCGGGGCGGCTACACCTTC. Protein product: CASSSGAERGGYTF. The entire variable domain, with the rest obtained from reference TRBV18 and TRBJ1-2, is as follows: NAGVMQNPRHLVRRRGQEARLRCSPMKGHSHVYWYRQLPEEGLKFMVYLQKENIIDESGMPKERFSAEFPKEGPSILRIQQVVRGDSAAYFCASSSGAERGGYTFGSGTRLTVV.

This chain uses TRBV4-3 with TRBJ2-3, with D unresolved. The V gene's germline CDR1 is LGHNA and CDR2 YSLEER. This CDR3 comprises 15 residues. V was pared by 0 bases and J by 8 bases, with 15 bases between. The CDR3 region has the DNA TGCGCCAGCAGCCAAGATCGGGTGATGGAGCTTACGCAGTATTTT. Translating it yields CASSQDRVMELTQYF.

J is TRBJ2-5 and V is TRBV19, with 7 bases matching TRBD1. Germline V lookup: CDR1 LNHDA, CDR2 SQIVND (reference sequence). After removal of 6 bases from V and 5 bases from J, the junction contained 3 bases not matched to a gene. The CDR3 has 12 amino acids. The CDR3 DNA follows: TGTGCCAGTAGCCAGGGGGAGGAGACCCAGTACTTC. Residues: CASSQGEETQYF.

The chain is built from TRBV12-2 and TRBJ1-5; TRBD1, the table's D call, was not compared with the DNA. TRBV12-2 represents a pseudogene. The CDR3 covers 14 residues. The CDR3 spells CASRSTEINQPQHF. In DNA form, the CDR3 reads TGTGCAAGTCGCTCGACAGAAATCAATCAGCCCCAGCATTTT.

The V call is TRBV7-2, the J call TRBJ2-7, with 11 bases aligning to TRBD2. V shed 1 base, J shed 0 bases, and the junction held 8 bases outside the gene matches. The CDR3 contains 18 residues. Per germline, CDR1 SGHTA and CDR2 FQGNSA. CDR3 in amino acids: CASSLDRLAGGSSYEQYF. CDR3 sequence (DNA): TGTGCCAGCAGCTTAGATAGGCTAGCGGGGGGTAGCTCCTACGAGCAGTACTTC.